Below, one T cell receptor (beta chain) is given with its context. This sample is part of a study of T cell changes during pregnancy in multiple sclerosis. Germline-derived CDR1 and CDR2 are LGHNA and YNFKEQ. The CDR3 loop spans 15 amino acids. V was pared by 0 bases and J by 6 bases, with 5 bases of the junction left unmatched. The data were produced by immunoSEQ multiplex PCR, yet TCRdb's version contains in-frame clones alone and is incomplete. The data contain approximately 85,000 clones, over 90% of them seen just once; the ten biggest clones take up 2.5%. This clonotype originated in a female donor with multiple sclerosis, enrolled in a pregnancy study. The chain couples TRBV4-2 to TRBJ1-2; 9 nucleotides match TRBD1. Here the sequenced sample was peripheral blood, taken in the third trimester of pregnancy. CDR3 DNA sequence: TGTGCCAGCAGCCAAGAGCTACAGGGGGCCGATGGCTACACCTTC. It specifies CASSQELQGADGYTF.